This T cell receptor (beta chain) is from a study of shared clonotypes between healthy human individuals. Broader study findings: The generation probabilities recorded for non-shared clonotypes fell below those of clonotypes shared by all four donors.

In the case of this clone: Its antigen remains unidentified.

V shed 5 bases and J 7 bases; nucleotides not matched to a gene: 7. The CDR3 consists of 14 residues. CDR1 SGHRS and CDR2 YFSETQ come from the germline V gene. The table came from immunoSEQ multiplex PCR; TCRdb's copy has only in-frame clones and leaves some out. Here the sample spans about 710,000 clones, 55% to 80% being singletons. This receptor was identified in a woman younger than 45 in good health. The sequencing input was memory CD4+ T cells sorted from blood. Described subset: CD45RA-negative fraction. The rearrangement links TRBV5-1 to TRBJ1-2; TRBD1 matches at 11 bases. In DNA, the CDR3 is TGCGCCAGCAGGCAAGGGACAGGGGGTTTTGGCTACACCTTC. This codes for CASRQGTGGFGYTF.